This T cell receptor beta chain was obtained from a study of lymphopenia after photon versus proton radiotherapy. Generated by immunoSEQ multiplex PCR, the TCRdb table keeps only in-frame clones and is missing some. This table holds around 25,000 clones, roughly 80% found once. The CDR3 length is 15 residues. V lost 5 bases and J 1 base, leaving 14 bases between the germline ends. Germline V gene sequence: CDR1 SGHVS, CDR2 FQNEAQ. The chain joins TRBV7-8 to TRBJ1-2; D possibly corresponds to TRBD1 (6 bases). The source is a man aged 40-49 years with gastric cancer. Here the sequenced sample was peripheral blood, taken from a patient treated with photon-based radiotherapy. The CDR3 region is CASSPPDRFNYGYTF. CDR3 coding DNA: TGTGCCAGCAGCCCTCCTGACAGGTTTAACTATGGCTACACCTTC.